Sequencing of this T cell receptor (beta chain) was carried out in a study of blood T cell repertoires in COVID-19. Study-level background: The samples span acute and convalescent COVID-19 from the United States, Italy and Spain. T cells, B-cell-depleted T cells, or PBMCs supplied cDNA or gDNA.

Germline CDR1 SGHRS, CDR2 YFSETQ. The V and J ends lost 2 bases and 6 bases respectively, with 10 bases between them. This CDR3 region has 13 residues. The Seattle site enrolled patients during active infection and followed them longitudinally. Original processing methods: Using reference gene primer amplification, nucleated cell counts were estimated. Method: immunoSEQ multiplex PCR; TCRdb's copy keeps in-frame clones and lacks some. V, J and clone size are those of that table, while D and trimming were read from the DNA. The sample lists about 300,000 clones, 80% to 95% occurring once. The chain combines TRBV5-1 with TRBJ2-3; D is undetermined. This TCR derives from a woman aged 30 to 39 with COVID-19, enrolled during active disease. Sequencing was performed on peripheral blood. The CDR3 DNA reads as TGCGCCAGCAGCTTCGAAGTGCAGGATACGCAGTATTTT. Protein product: CASSFEVQDTQYF.